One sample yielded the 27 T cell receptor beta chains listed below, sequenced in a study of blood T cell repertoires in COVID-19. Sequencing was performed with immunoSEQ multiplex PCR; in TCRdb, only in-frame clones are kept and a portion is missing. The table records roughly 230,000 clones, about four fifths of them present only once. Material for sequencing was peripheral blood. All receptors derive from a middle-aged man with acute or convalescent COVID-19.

The CDR3 DNA is TGTGCCAGCAGCCAAACCAGGGAACAAGAGACCCAGTACTTC. Protein product: CASSQTREQETQYF. The chain combines TRBV3-1 (or the pseudogene TRBV3-2) with TRBJ2-5, with D possibly matching TRBD1 (5 bases). Trimming removed 2 bases from V and 2 bases from J, with 9 bases in between. Germline V gene sequence: CDR1 LGHDT, CDR2 YNNKEL (reference sequence). This CDR3 comprises 14 residues.

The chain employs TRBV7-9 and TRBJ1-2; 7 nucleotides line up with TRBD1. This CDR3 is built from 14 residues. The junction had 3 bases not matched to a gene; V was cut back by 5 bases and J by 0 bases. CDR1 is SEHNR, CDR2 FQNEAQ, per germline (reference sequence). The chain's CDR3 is CASSLQGSNYGYTF. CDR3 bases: TGTGCCAGCAGCCTACAGGGGTCTAACTATGGCTACACCTTC.

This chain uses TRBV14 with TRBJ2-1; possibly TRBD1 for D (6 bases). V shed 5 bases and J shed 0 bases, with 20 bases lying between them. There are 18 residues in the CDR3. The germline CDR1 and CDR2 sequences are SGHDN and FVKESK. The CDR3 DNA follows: TGTGCCAGCAGCATACGGTTGGGGGCCCAATCCTCCTACAATGAGCAGTTCTTC. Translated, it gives CASSIRLGAQSSYNEQFF.

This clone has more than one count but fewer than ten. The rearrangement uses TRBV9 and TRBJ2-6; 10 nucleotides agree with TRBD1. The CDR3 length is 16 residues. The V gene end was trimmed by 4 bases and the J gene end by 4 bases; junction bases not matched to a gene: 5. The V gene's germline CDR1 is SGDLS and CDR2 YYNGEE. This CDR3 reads CASSLGQGSGANVLTF. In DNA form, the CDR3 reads TGTGCCAGCAGCCTGGGACAGGGGTCCGGGGCCAACGTCCTGACTTTC.

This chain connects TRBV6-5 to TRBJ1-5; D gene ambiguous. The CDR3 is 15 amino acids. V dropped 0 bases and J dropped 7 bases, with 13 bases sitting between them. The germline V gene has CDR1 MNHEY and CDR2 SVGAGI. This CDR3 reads CASSYSGSDNQPQHF. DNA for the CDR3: TGTGCCAGCAGTTACTCAGGATCAGACAACCAGCCCCAGCATTTT.

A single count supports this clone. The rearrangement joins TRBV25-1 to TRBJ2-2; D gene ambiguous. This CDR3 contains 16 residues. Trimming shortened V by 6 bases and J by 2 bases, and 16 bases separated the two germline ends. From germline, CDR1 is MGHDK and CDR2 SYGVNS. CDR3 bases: TGTGCCAGCAGCAAGCGTGGGTTGCGAAACACCGGGGAGCTGTTTTTT. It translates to CASSKRGLRNTGELFF.

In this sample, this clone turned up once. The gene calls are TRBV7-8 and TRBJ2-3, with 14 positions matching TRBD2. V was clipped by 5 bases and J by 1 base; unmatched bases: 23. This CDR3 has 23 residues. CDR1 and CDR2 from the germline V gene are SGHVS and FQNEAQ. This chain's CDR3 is CASSLQPRVSPGLAGDRTDTQYF. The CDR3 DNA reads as TGTGCCAGCAGCCTCCAGCCCAGAGTATCGCCGGGACTAGCGGGAGATCGCACAGATACGCAGTATTTT.

The CDR3 region has the DNA TGTGCCAGCAGCCAAGGTCCTCAGAATAGCAATCAGCCCCAGCATTTT. Encoded protein: CASSQGPQNSNQPQHF. The genes are TRBV3-1 (or the pseudogene TRBV3-2) and TRBJ1-5; D remains ambiguous. Between the trimmed V and J ends, which lost 1 base and 0 bases, there was a span of 10 bases. CDR3 size: 16 residues. CDR1 and CDR2 from the germline V gene are LGHDT and YNNKEL (reference sequence).

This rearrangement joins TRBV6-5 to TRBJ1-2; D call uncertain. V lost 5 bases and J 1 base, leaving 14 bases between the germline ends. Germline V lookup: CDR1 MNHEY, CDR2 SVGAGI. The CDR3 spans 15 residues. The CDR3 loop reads CASSTPGRSNYGYTF. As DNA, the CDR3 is TGTGCCAGCAGTACTCCAGGCCGTAGTAACTATGGCTACACCTTC.

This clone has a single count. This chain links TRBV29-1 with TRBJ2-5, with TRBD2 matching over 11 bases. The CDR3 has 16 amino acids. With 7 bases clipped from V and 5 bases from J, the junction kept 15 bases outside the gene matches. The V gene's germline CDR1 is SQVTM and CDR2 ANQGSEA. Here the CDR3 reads CSARPPGLADRETQYF. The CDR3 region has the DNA TGCAGCGCCCGACCCCCGGGACTAGCGGATCGGGAGACCCAGTACTTC.

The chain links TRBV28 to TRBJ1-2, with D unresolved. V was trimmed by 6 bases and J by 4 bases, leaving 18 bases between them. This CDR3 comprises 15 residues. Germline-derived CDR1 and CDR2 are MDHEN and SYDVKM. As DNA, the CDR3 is TGTGCCAGCAGCCCCCCAAATGAGCCTTTCTATGGCTACACCTTC. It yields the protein CASSPPNEPFYGYTF.

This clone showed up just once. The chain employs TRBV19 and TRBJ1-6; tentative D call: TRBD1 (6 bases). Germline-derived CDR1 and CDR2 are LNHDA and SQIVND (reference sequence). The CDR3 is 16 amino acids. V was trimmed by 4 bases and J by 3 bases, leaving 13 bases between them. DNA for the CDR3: TGTGCCAGTAGTAGAGGGGGGGCTTTCTATAATTCACCCCTCCACTTT. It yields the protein CASSRGGAFYNSPLHF.

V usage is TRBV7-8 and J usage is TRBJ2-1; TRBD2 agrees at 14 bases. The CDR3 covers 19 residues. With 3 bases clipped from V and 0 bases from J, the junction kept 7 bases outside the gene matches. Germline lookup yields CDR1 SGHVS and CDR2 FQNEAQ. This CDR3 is CASSFRLAGGGSSYNEQFF. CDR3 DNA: TGTGCCAGCAGCTTCAGACTAGCGGGAGGGGGGAGCTCCTACAATGAGCAGTTCTTC.

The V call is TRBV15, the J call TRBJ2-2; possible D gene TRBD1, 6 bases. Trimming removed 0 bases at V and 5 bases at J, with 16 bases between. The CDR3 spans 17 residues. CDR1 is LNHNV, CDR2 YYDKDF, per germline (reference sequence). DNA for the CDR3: TGTGCCACCAGCAGAGATCTGACAGGTCCAGGTACCGGGGAGCTGTTTTTT. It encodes CATSRDLTGPGTGELFF.

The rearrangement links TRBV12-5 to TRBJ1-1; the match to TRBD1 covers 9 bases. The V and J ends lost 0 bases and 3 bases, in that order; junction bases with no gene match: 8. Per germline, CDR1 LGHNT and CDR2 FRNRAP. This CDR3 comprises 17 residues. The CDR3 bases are TGTGCTAGTGGTTTGGTACTCACAGGGGGCGCTTACACTGAAGCTTTCTTT. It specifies CASGLVLTGGAYTEAFF.

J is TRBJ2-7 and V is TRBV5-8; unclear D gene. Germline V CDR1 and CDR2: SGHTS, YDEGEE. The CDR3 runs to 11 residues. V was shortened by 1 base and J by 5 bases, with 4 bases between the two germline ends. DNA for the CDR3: TGTGCCAGCAGCTTGTTAAACGAGCAGTACTTC. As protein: CASSLLNEQYF.

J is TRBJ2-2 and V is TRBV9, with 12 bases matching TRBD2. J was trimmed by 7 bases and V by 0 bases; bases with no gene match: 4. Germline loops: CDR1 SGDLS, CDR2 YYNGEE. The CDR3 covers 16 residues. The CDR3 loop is CASSVGLAGVDGELFF. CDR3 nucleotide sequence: TGTGCCAGCAGCGTAGGACTAGCGGGAGTCGACGGGGAGCTGTTTTTT.

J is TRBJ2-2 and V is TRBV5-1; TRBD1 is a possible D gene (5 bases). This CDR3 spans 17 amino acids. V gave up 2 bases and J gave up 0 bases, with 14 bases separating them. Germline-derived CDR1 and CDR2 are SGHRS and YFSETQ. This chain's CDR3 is CASSFRTDNTNTGELFF. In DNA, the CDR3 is TGCGCCAGCAGCTTTAGGACGGACAACACGAACACCGGGGAGCTGTTTTTT.

The CDR3 region is CASSLNIGFTGELFF. The CDR3 coding sequence is TGTGCCAGCAGCTTGAATATCGGGTTCACCGGGGAGCTGTTTTTT. The J gene is TRBJ2-2, the V gene TRBV7-3; no clear D gene. CDR1 is SGHTA, CDR2 FQGTGA, per germline. The CDR3 runs 15 residues. With 3 bases removed from V and 4 bases from J, the gap between germline ends came to 12 bases.

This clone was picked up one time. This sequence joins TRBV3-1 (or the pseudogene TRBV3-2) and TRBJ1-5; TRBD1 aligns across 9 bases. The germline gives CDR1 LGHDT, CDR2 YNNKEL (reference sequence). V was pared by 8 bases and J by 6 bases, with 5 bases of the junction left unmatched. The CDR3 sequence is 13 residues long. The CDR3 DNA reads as TGTGCCAGCGGGGGGACAGGGAGTCAGCCCCAGCATTTT. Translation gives CASGGTGSQPQHF.

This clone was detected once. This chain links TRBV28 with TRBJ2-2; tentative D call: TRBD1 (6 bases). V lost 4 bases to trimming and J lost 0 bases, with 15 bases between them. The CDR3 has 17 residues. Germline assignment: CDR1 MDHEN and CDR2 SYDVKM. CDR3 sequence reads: CASSYRGWTSNTGELFF. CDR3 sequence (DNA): TGTGCCAGCAGTTATAGGGGGTGGACCTCGAACACCGGGGAGCTGTTTTTT.

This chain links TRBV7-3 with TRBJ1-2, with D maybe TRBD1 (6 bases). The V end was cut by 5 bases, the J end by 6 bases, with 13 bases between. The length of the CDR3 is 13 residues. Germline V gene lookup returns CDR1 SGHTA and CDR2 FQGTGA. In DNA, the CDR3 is TGTGCCAGCAGCACCACAGGGTTAGATGGCTACACCTTC. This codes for CASSTTGLDGYTF.

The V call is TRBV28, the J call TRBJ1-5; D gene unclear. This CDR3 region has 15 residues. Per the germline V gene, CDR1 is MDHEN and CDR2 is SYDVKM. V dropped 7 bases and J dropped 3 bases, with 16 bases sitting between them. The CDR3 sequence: CASTKSYSSNQPQHF. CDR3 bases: TGTGCCAGCACAAAGAGCTACAGTTCCAATCAGCCCCAGCATTTT.

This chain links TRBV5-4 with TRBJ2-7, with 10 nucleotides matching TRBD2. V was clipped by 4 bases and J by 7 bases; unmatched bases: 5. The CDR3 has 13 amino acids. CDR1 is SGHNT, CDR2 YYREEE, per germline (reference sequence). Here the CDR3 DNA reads TGTGCCAGCAGCCAGGGACTAGCGCGGGAGCAGTACTTC. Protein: CASSQGLAREQYF.

The CDR3 DNA follows: TGTGCCAGCTCACAAGGACAGGCGAACACTGAAGCTTTCTTT. It codes for CASSQGQANTEAFF. The chain joins TRBV18 to TRBJ1-1; 7 bases agree with TRBD1. The CDR3 sequence is 14 residues long. Trimming at V came to 4 bases and at J to 1 base, leaving 3 bases not matched to a gene. Per the germline V gene, CDR1 is KGHSH and CDR2 is LQKENI. The variable domain in full, completed from reference TRBV18 and TRBJ1-1, reads NAGVMQNPRHLVRRRGQEARLRCSPMKGHSHVYWYRQLPEEGLKFMVYLQKENIIDESGMPKERFSAEFPKEGPSILRIQQVVRGDSAAYFCASSQGQANTEAFFGQGTRLTVV.

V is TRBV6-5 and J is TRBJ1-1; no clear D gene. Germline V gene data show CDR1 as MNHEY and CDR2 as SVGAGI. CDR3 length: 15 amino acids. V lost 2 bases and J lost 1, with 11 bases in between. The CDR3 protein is CASSYNQVRNTEAFF. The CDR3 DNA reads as TGTGCCAGCAGTTACAATCAGGTTAGGAACACTGAAGCTTTCTTT.

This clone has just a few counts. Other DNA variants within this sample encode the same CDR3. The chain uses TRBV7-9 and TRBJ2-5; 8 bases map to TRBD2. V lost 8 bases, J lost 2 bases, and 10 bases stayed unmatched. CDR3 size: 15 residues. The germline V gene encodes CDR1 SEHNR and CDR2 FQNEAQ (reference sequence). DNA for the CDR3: TGTGCCAGCGGAGGGGTGCGGGGGGCTCAAGAGACCCAGTACTTC. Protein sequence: CASGGVRGAQETQYF.